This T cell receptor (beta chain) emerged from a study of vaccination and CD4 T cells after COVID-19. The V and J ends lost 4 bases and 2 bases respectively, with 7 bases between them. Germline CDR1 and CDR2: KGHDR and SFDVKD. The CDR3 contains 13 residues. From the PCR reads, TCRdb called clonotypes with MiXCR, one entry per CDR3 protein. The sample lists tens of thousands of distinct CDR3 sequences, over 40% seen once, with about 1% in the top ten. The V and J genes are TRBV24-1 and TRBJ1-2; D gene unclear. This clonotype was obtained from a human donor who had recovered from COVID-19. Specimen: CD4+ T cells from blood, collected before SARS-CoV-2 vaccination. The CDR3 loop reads CATSEQPNYGYTF. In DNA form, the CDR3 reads TGTGCCACCAGTGAACAGCCCAACTATGGCTACACCTTC.